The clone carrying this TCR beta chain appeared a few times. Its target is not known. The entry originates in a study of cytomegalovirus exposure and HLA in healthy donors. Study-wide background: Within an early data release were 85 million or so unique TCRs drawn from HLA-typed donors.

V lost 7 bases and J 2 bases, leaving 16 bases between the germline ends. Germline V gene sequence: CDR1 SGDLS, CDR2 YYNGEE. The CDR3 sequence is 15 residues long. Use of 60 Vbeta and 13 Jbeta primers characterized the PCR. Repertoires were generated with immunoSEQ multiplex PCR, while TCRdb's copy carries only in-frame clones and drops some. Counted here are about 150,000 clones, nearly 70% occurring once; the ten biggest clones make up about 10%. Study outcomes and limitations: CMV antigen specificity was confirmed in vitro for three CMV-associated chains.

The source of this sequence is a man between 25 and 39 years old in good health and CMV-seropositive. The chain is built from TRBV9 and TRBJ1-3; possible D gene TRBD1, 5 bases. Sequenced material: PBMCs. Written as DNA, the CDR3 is TGTGCCAGCTCCCACTCTGGGGGGACTGGAAACACCATATATTTT. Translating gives CASSHSGGTGNTIYF.